These T cell receptor beta chains were read from a single sample in a study of glioma-infiltrating T cells. TCRdb re-called the multiplex PCR reads through MiXCR, storing one row per CDR3 protein. The top ten hold roughly 6.1% of the sample, which has some 40,000 distinct CDR3 sequences, around 20% seen once. Material for sequencing was glioma tissue, nonneoplastic brain tissue, or PBMCs (not recorded which). These receptors were collected from a human donor with low-grade glioma or glioblastoma, undergoing nonglioma brain surgery, or in good health (not recorded which). Each CDR3 is given with its conserved first and last residue. The order of the fields is D gene, V gene, J gene, clone size, CDR3 DNA, CDR3 protein. D genes are given only for firm matches. Clone size is stated in some rows and not others, as once, few, many or a class when expanded.

-	TRBV27	TRBJ1-2	-	TGTGCCAGCAGTAAAGGGACCCAAGACATCTATGGCTACACCTTC	CASSKGTQDIYGYTF
-	TRBV6-1	TRBJ2-6	-	TGCGCCAGCAGGATGGACGGTGTTAGCTCTGTGGCCAACGTCCTGACTTTC	CASRMDGVSSVANVLTF
-	TRBV14	TRBJ1-1	many	TGTGCCAGCAGCCTATTTGCAGAGGTCGCTTTCTTT	CASSLFAEVAFF
TRBD1	TRBV6-1	TRBJ1-5	many	TGTGCCAGCGTCAGACAGGGGGGACAGCCCCAGCATTTT	CASVRQGGQPQHF
TRBD1	TRBV9	TRBJ1-1	few	TGTGCCAGCAGCGTAGGGGGACAGGTGAACACTGAAGCTTTCTTT	CASSVGGQVNTEAFF
-	TRBV4-1	TRBJ1-1	many	TGCGCCAGCAGCCAAGATGTCCAAAACACTGAAGCTTTCTTT	CASSQDVQNTEAFF
-	TRBV29-1	TRBJ2-7	-	TGCAGCGTTGATGATGGCAGCTCCTACGAGCAGTACTTC	CSVDDGSSYEQYF
-	TRBV18	TRBJ2-3	many	TGTGCCAGCTCACCTCGGCGGAACACAGATACGCAGTATTTT	CASSPRRNTDTQYF
TRBD2	TRBV20-1	TRBJ2-3	many	TGCAGTGCCCCAAGCGGGGATGGTACAGATACGCAGTATTTT	CSAPSGDGTDTQYF
-	TRBV6-1	TRBJ2-1	medium-sized	TGTGCCAGCGTTGGGGCCGGCAATGAGCAGTTCTTC	CASVGAGNEQFF
TRBD1	TRBV18	TRBJ2-3	many	TGTGCCAGCTCGCCTTTCGAGGGGGCAACTGATACGCAGTATTTT	CASSPFEGATDTQYF
TRBD2	TRBV20-1	TRBJ2-7	many	TGCAGTGCTCCCCTAGGGCGGGAGGTGATCTACGAGCAGTACTTC	CSAPLGREVIYEQYF
-	TRBV6-1	TRBJ1-3	many	TGTGCCAGCACCTCTGGAAACACCATATATTTT	CASTSGNTIYF
-	TRBV28	TRBJ1-1	many	TGTGCCAGCAGCATGGACACCCCGCCGACTGAAGCTTTCTTT	CASSMDTPPTEAFF
-	TRBV2	TRBJ2-3	many	TGTGCCAGCGCCTCTGAAGATCCGCAGTATTTT	CASASEDPQYF
-	TRBV4-1	TRBJ1-6	-	TGCACCAGCAGCCAGGATCGGGGGTCCTATAATTCACCCCTCCACTTT	CTSSQDRGSYNSPLHF
TRBD2	TRBV7-7	TRBJ2-1	-	TGTGCCAGCAGCTTAAGAACTAGCGGGGGCAGGGATGAGCAGTTCTTC	CASSLRTSGGRDEQFF
-	TRBV7-9	TRBJ2-5	many	TGTGCCAGCAGCTTTCTCGAGGCATCTTTCCAAGAGACCCAGTACTTC	CASSFLEASFQETQYF
-	TRBV24-1	TRBJ1-1	many	TGTGCCACTTCCCTCGGGCAAAACGGTAAAGCTTTCTTT	CATSLGQNGKAFF
-	TRBV3-1	TRBJ2-3	many	TGTGCCAGCAGCTCAAGAACAGATACGCAGTATTTT	CASSSRTDTQYF
-	TRBV12-3/TRBV12-4	TRBJ1-1	-	TGTGCCAGCAGTTTAGACCCCAAGGGCCCTGGCACTGAAGCTTTCTTT	CASSLDPKGPGTEAFF
-	TRBV7-9	TRBJ1-3	many	TGTGCCAGCAGCCCAAGGGGCTCCTCTGGAAACACCATATATTTT	CASSPRGSSGNTIYF
TRBD1	TRBV7-2	TRBJ1-5	-	TGTGCCAGCAGCTTAAAAACGGACAGGGTTTGGGTTGCTAGCAATCAGCCCCAGCATTTT	CASSLKTDRVWVASNQPQHF
-	TRBV4-1	TRBJ1-1	many	TGCGCCAGCAGCCAAGGGGGAGCTAGCACTGAAGCTTTCTTT	CASSQGGASTEAFF
TRBD1	TRBV28	TRBJ1-5	-	TGCGCCAGCAGTTGGGGACAGGGTATGAGGAATCAGCCCCAGCATTTT	CASSWGQGMRNQPQHF
-	TRBV27	TRBJ2-3	many	TGTGCCAGCAGTCCCGGGGTTTATGGAGATACGCAGTATTTT	CASSPGVYGDTQYF
-	TRBV6-1	TRBJ2-7	many	TGTGCCAGCAGTGTGTCCGGGACCTACGAGCAGTACTTC	CASSVSGTYEQYF
-	TRBV4-1	TRBJ1-3	many	TGCGCCAGCAGCCAAGATGGGACGTACAACTCTGGAAACACCATATATTTT	CASSQDGTYNSGNTIYF
-	TRBV5-4	TRBJ2-7	-	TGTGCCAGCAGCTTGCTCTCAGACGAGCAGTACTTC	CASSLLSDEQYF
-	TRBV4-1	TRBJ1-1	few	TGCGCCAGCAGCCAAAAGCCTGGGGCCTCTCTTAAGGGGAACACTGAAGCTTTCTTT	CASSQKPGASLKGNTEAFF